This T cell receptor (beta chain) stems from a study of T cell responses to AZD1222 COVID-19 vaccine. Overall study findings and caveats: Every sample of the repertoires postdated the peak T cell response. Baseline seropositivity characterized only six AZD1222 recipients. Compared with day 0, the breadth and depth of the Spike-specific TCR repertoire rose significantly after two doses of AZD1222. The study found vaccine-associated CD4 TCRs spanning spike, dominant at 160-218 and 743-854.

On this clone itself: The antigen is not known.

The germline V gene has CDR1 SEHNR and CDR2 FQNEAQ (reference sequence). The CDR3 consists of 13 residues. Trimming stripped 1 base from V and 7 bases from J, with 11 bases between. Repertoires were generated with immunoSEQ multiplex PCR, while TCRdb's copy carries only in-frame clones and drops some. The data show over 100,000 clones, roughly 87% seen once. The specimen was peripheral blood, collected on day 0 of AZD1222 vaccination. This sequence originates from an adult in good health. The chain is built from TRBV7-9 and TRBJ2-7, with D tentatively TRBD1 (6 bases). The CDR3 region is CASSLVQGFEQYF. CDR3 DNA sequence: TGTGCCAGCAGCTTAGTCCAGGGGTTTGAGCAGTACTTC.